The sequence of this TCR beta chain was determined in a study of shared clonotypes between healthy human individuals. Concerning this clone: Antigen specificity is unknown.

CDR1 and CDR2 from the germline V gene are SGHTA and FQGTGA. CDR3 length: 13 residues. V shed 5 bases, J shed 8 bases, and the junction held 7 bases outside the gene matches. Study-level findings and limits: The sampled material consisted only of blood, and tissue repertoires are likely to differ. Even with large depth, rarefaction showed that sorted-subset sequencing was incomplete.

Data came from immunoSEQ multiplex PCR; TCRdb stores just in-frame clones and leaves some out. The sample contains around 2.5 million clones, roughly 93% of which appear only once. The sequencing input was naive CD4+ T cells from PBMCs. Regarding subset: CD45RA+ positively selected. This receptor was identified in a man younger than 30 in good health. Some clones in this sample may be carry-over from other donors' samples. The rearrangement joins TRBV7-3 to TRBJ1-2; TRBD1 matches 8 bases. The CDR3 sequence is CASSGAGGKGYTF. The CDR3 bases are TGTGCCAGCAGCGGAGCAGGGGGCAAGGGCTACACCTTC.